This is a list of T cell receptor beta chains from one sample in a study of cytomegalovirus exposure and HLA in healthy donors. Sequenced by immunoSEQ multiplex PCR; TCRdb stores in-frame clones only, minus some. Among 150,000 to 200,000 clones listed, about three quarters were seen once. The sample was PBMCs. These receptors were collected from a young man in good health and CMV-seropositive. CDR3s include the opening cysteine and the closing phenylalanine or tryptophan. The D gene is left open where the match is weak. Some rows mark clone size as missing; the rest say once, few, many or name a class of expanded clone.

DNA | CDR3 | D | J | V | size
TGTGCCAGCAGTTGGACTAGCGGGGTCAATGAGCAGTTCTTC | CASSWTSGVNEQFF | TRBD2 | TRBJ2-1 | TRBV9 | NA
TGTGCCAGCAGCTTTACAGGGATCGGTGGCTACACCTTC | CASSFTGIGGYTF | NA | TRBJ1-2 | TRBV5-4 | once
TGTGCCAGCAGCTTGGGGACAGAGAATAACGAGCAGTACTTC | CASSLGTENNEQYF | TRBD1 | TRBJ2-7 | TRBV7-8 | NA
TGTGCCAGCAGCCCCTCGACAAGCAATCAGCCCCAGCATTTT | CASSPSTSNQPQHF | NA | TRBJ1-5 | TRBV7-9 | NA
TGTGCCAGCAGTTACTACAGGAGCTCCTACAATGAGCAGTTCTTC | CASSYYRSSYNEQFF | NA | TRBJ2-1 | TRBV6-5 | few
TGCGCCAGCAGTGAGTCATCGACCGCCAAGGAGGAGACCCAGTACTTC | CASSESSTAKEETQYF | NA | TRBJ2-5 | TRBV10-1 | NA
TGTGCCAGCAGCCAAGACGGACAGGGGATGAACACAGATACGCAGTATTTT | CASSQDGQGMNTDTQYF | TRBD1 | TRBJ2-3 | TRBV4-2 | NA
TGTGCCAGCAGGGAGGCCCTAAACACTGAAGCTTTCTTT | CASREALNTEAFF | NA | TRBJ1-1 | TRBV7-9 | NA
TGTGCCAGCAGCGGGGGCGATGTGGGACTAGCGGGAGGGATCCCCAGCAATGAGCAGTTCTTC | CASSGGDVGLAGGIPSNEQFF | TRBD2 | TRBJ2-1 | TRBV9 | NA
TGCGCCAGCAGCCAAGATGACAGGATAACCAGAATCAACTCTGGAAACACCATATATTTT | CASSQDDRITRINSGNTIYF | NA | TRBJ1-3 | TRBV4-1 | NA
TGTGCCTGGAGTGTTCCAGGGGGGTGGAATGAAGCTTTCTTT | CAWSVPGGWNEAFF | TRBD1 | TRBJ1-1 | TRBV30 | NA
TGTGCCAGCAGTTCCGGCACAGATACGCAGTATTTT | CASSSGTDTQYF | NA | TRBJ2-3 | TRBV27 | NA
TGTGCCAGCAGCCCGGGACAGCCCGGGTATGGCTACACCTTC | CASSPGQPGYGYTF | TRBD1 | TRBJ1-2 | TRBV7-2 | NA
TGTGCCAGCAGCTTGCATCAGGGTCCATACAATGAGCAGTTCTTC | CASSLHQGPYNEQFF | NA | TRBJ2-1 | TRBV5-4 | NA
TGTGCCAGCAGCAAAGTCTGGCCGCAAGAGACCCAGTACTTC | CASSKVWPQETQYF | NA | TRBJ2-5 | TRBV21-1 | NA
TGTGCCAGCAGTTTATTTGTCACCGGGACAGGGAACTATGGCTACACCTTC | CASSLFVTGTGNYGYTF | TRBD1 | TRBJ1-2 | TRBV27 | few
TGCGCCAGCAGTGTCACTAGCGGCAATGAGCAGTTCTTC | CASSVTSGNEQFF | TRBD2 | TRBJ2-1 | TRBV10-1 | once
TGTGCCAGCAGTGGGGGACAGGGGAACACTGAAGCTTTCTTT | CASSGGQGNTEAFF | TRBD1 | TRBJ1-1 | TRBV28 | NA
TGTGCCTGGAGTCGGGACAGGGGTGGACGCCTCATTGAAAAACTGTTTTTT | CAWSRDRGGRLIEKLFF | TRBD1 | TRBJ1-4 | TRBV30 | NA
TGTGCCAGCAGCCCGGTCCAGGATGAGCAGTACTTC | CASSPVQDEQYF | NA | TRBJ2-7 | TRBV2 | few
TGTGCCAGCAGTTACTCGATACTTGGGACTGGGGAGCAGTACTTC | CASSYSILGTGEQYF | NA | TRBJ2-7 | TRBV6-6 | NA
TGTGCCAGCAGTTTGGCCCCAAAGTTCTCCTACGAGCAGTACTTC | CASSLAPKFSYEQYF | NA | TRBJ2-7 | TRBV28 | NA
TGTGCCAGCAGTATCGGGACATTGGAACGAGACAATGAGCAGTTCTTC | CASSIGTLERDNEQFF | NA | TRBJ2-1 | TRBV27 | NA
TGTGCCAGCAGTGCCGGGTTATCAGCCGGAAACACCATATATTTT | CASSAGLSAGNTIYF | NA | TRBJ1-3 | TRBV6-1 | NA
TGCGCCAGCAGCCCCCAGGGGAATCAGCCCCAGCATTTT | CASSPQGNQPQHF | NA | TRBJ1-5 | TRBV5-1 | NA
TGTGCCAGCAGTTCCTATACAGGGGGGGAAAAACTGTTTTTT | CASSSYTGGEKLFF | TRBD1 | TRBJ1-4 | TRBV27 | NA
TGTGCCAGTAGTATCTTGGGTGGGGCAAAAGAGACCCAGTACTTC | CASSILGGAKETQYF | NA | TRBJ2-5 | TRBV19 | NA
TGTGCCGCGGGCCGGGGAACTAATGAAAAACTGTTTTTT | CAAGRGTNEKLFF | NA | TRBJ1-4 | TRBV30 | NA
TGTGCCAGCAGTTACTTGGGACTAGCGGAGGAGCAGTACTTC | CASSYLGLAEEQYF | TRBD2 | TRBJ2-5 | TRBV6-6 | NA
TGTGCCAGCAGTCCGCGCGGGGCCACTGAAGCTTTCTTT | CASSPRGATEAFF | NA | TRBJ1-1 | TRBV27 | NA
TGTGCCTGGAGTTCAAACGAGTCACCCCTCCACTTT | CAWSSNESPLHF | NA | TRBJ1-6 | TRBV30 | NA
TGTGCCAGCAGCCGCGCGGCACTAGCGGAATCCTACGAGCAGTACTTC | CASSRAALAESYEQYF | TRBD2 | TRBJ2-7 | TRBV14 | NA
TGTGCCAGTAGTCAGGGCCATCTTGAGGCTAACTATGGCTACACCTTC | CASSQGHLEANYGYTF | NA | TRBJ1-2 | TRBV19 | NA
TGTGCCAGCAGTGAAAACTTGTGGACAGCCACAGATACGCAGTATTTT | CASSENLWTATDTQYF | NA | TRBJ2-3 | TRBV6-1 | NA
TGTGCCAGCAGTCCACCATCCGGGACAGATGGCTACACCTTC | CASSPPSGTDGYTF | TRBD1 | TRBJ1-2 | TRBV2 | NA
TGTGCCAGCAGCTCACAGTTAGGTACGCAGTATTTT | CASSSQLGTQYF | NA | TRBJ2-3 | TRBV7-2 | few
TGTGCCATCAGTGAAATTATAAACGAGCAGTACTTC | CAISEIINEQYF | NA | TRBJ2-7 | TRBV10-3 | few